Below, 32 T cell receptor beta chains from the same sample are listed, as sequenced in a study of brain T cells in children with intractable seizures. The sequenced cases were selected for having the highest brain T cell transcript signatures. The repertoire was sequenced with immunoSEQ multiplex PCR; TCRdb's copy has only in-frame clones and lacks some. The data hold 7,500 to 10,000 clones, with over 65% observed a single time. The sequenced sample was resected brain tissue, obtained at surgery. All receptors derive from a boy in the first two years of life with tuberous sclerosis and intractable seizures.

In its sample, this clone is large. This specimen includes other DNA sequences encoding the same CDR3. The J gene is TRBJ1-2, the V gene TRBV6-6; D is perhaps TRBD1 (6 bases). V was cut by 10 bases and J by 5 bases, with 11 bases left in between. The length of the CDR3 is 11 residues. Per germline, CDR1 MNHNY and CDR2 SVGAGI (reference sequence). As DNA, the CDR3 is TGTGCCATCCGACAGGTTTATGGCTACACCTTC. Translated, it gives CAIRQVYGYTF.

The chain employs TRBV5-8 and TRBJ2-2, with 11 bases lining up with TRBD2. The CDR3 contains 17 residues. Germline assignment: CDR1 SGHTS and CDR2 YDEGEE. V dropped 0 bases and J dropped 3; count of bases not matched to a gene: 4. The chain's CDR3 is CASSLGLAGMDTGELFF. The CDR3 bases are TGTGCCAGCAGCTTGGGACTAGCGGGGATGGACACCGGGGAGCTGTTTTTT.

The V gene is TRBV27, the J gene TRBJ1-2; tentative D call: TRBD1 (6 bases). Trimming stripped 3 bases from V and 0 bases from J, with 17 bases between. CDR3 length: 17 residues. CDR1 is MNHEY and CDR2 is SMNVEV in the germline V gene (reference sequence). The CDR3 bases are TGTGCCAGCAGTTTTTACCGGCCTCGGACAGCTAACTATGGCTACACCTTC. Protein: CASSFYRPRTANYGYTF.

The rearrangement links TRBV5-1 to TRBJ2-4, with 12 bases matching TRBD2. Germline V gives CDR1 SGHRS, CDR2 YFSETQ. The ends lost 0 bases at V and 9 bases at J; junction bases unmatched: 10. This CDR3 has 17 residues. The CDR3 here is CASSLVATSGRGVIQYF. CDR3 nucleotide sequence: TGCGCCAGCAGCTTGGTTGCGACTAGCGGGAGAGGGGTCATTCAGTACTTC.

This clone was observed a handful of times. The chain's CDR3 is CASSSDQFAEKLFF. In DNA form, the CDR3 reads TGTGCCAGCAGTTCGGACCAGTTTGCTGAAAAACTGTTTTTT. The chain is built from TRBV27 and TRBJ1-4; D gene unclear. CDR1 MNHEY and CDR2 SMNVEV come from the germline V gene (reference sequence). V was shortened by 4 bases and J by 7 bases, with 13 bases between the two germline ends. The CDR3 runs to 14 residues.

V and J are TRBV6-5 and TRBJ1-6; D remains ambiguous. V lost 4 bases and J 10 bases, leaving 8 bases between the germline ends. The germline CDR1 and CDR2 sequences are MNHEY and SVGAGI. The CDR3 sequence is 12 residues long. This CDR3 reads CASSSGWSPLHF. DNA of the CDR3: TGTGCCAGCAGTTCCGGGTGGTCACCCCTCCACTTT.

Concerning this clone itself: Other nucleotide sequences from this sample produce the same CDR3. CDR3 residues: CASSQGLGGGNQPQHF. The DNA of the CDR3 is TGTGCCAGCAGCCAAGGGCTGGGGGGTGGCAATCAGCCCCAGCATTTT. The rearrangement uses TRBV3-1 (or the pseudogene TRBV3-2) and TRBJ1-5, with D possibly being TRBD1 (5 bases). Deletions cut 1 base from V and 2 bases from J, with 12 bases between. This CDR3 spans 16 amino acids. CDR1 is LGHDT and CDR2 is YNNKEL in the germline V gene (reference sequence).

CDR3 DNA sequence: TGTGCCAGCAGCCCCCAAGGGGTATGGACTAGCGCCTACAATGAGCAGTTCTTC. Translating it yields CASSPQGVWTSAYNEQFF. V gene TRBV11-2 combines with J gene TRBJ2-1, with 9 bases identical to TRBD2. V lost 5 bases and J lost 2; bases outside the gene matches: 13. The CDR3 is 18 residues long. Germline assignment: CDR1 SGHAT and CDR2 FQNNGV.

The V call is TRBV9, the J call TRBJ1-3; TRBD1 is a possible D gene (6 bases). The V end was cut by 4 bases, the J end by 2 bases, with 10 bases between. CDR3 length: 14 residues. Germline V lookup: CDR1 SGDLS, CDR2 YYNGEE. The CDR3 spells CASSTQGTGNTIYF. The CDR3 coding sequence is TGTGCCAGCAGCACACAGGGTACTGGAAACACCATATATTTT.

The rearrangement links TRBV6-6 to TRBJ1-2; D is ambiguous. Germline V CDR1 and CDR2: MNHNY, SVGAGI (reference sequence). The V end lost 10 bases, the J end lost 3 bases, and 9 bases lay between the germline ends. CDR3 size: 11 residues. The CDR3 region is CATRTYYGYTF. CDR3 in DNA: TGTGCCACCCGGACTTACTATGGCTACACCTTC.

The chain is built from TRBV7-6 and TRBJ1-2; D is uncertain. From germline, CDR1 is SGHVS and CDR2 FNYEAQ. The V gene lost 4 bases and the J gene lost 3 bases, with 6 bases spanning the gap. The CDR3 runs to 12 residues. The CDR3 DNA is TGTGCCAGCAGCTCGGGCGACTATGGCTACACCTTC. Amino acid sequence: CASSSGDYGYTF.

As concerns this clone: Sequence at one end of the junction differs from germline and may be a read error. This chain connects TRBV29-1 to TRBJ1-1, with no clear D. Germline-derived CDR1 and CDR2 are SQVTM and ANQGSEA. CDR3 length: 11 residues. The CDR3 sequence is CSVSENTGAFF. The DNA of the CDR3 is TGCAGCGTATCGGAGAACACTGGAGCTTTCTTT.

The chain carries TRBV6-2 or TRBV6-3 and TRBJ1-1; D unclear. Deletions cut 6 bases from V and 5 bases from J, with 13 bases between. The germline CDR1 and CDR2 sequences are MNHEY and SVGEGT. The CDR3 loop spans 13 amino acids. The DNA for the CDR3 is TGTGCCAGCAGCCACCGACGGATTACTGAAGCTTTCTTT. Translated, it gives CASSHRRITEAFF.

The J gene is TRBJ2-1, the V gene TRBV7-8; 7 positions match TRBD1. The length of the CDR3 is 15 residues. Trimming at V came to 0 bases and at J to 8 bases, leaving 7 bases not matched to a gene. Germline CDR1 and CDR2: SGHVS and FQNEAQ. This chain's CDR3 is CASSLAGRDSDEQFF. The DNA for the CDR3 is TGTGCCAGCAGCTTAGCGGGACGGGACAGCGATGAGCAGTTCTTC. Looking up the rest from reference TRBV7-8 and TRBJ2-1 gives the full variable domain: GAGVSQSPRYKVAKRGQDVALRCDPISGHVSLFWYQQALGQGPEFLTYFQNEAQLDKSGLPSDRFFAERPEGSVSTLKIQRTQQEDSAVYLCASSLAGRDSDEQFFGPGTRLTVL.

The chain couples TRBV12-3 or TRBV12-4 to TRBJ1-2; weak D call: TRBD1 (5 bases). V was trimmed by 3 bases and J by 4 bases, leaving 9 bases between them. The length of the CDR3 is 13 residues. The CDR3 reads CASSFDRAYGYTF. CDR3 DNA sequence: TGTGCCAGCAGTTTTGACAGAGCCTATGGCTACACCTTC.

The V call is TRBV15, the J call TRBJ2-7; TRBD1 aligns across 7 bases. The CDR3 is 15 amino acids. CDR1 and CDR2 from the germline V gene are LNHNV and YYDKDF (reference sequence). Trimming cost V 0 bases and J 7 bases; bases outside gene matches: 9. The DNA of the CDR3 is TGTGCCACCAGCAGAGATGGGGGCAGGGGGTTTGAGCAGTACTTC. Translating gives CATSRDGGRGFEQYF.

The chain has TRBV10-2 and TRBJ2-1; 10 bases agree with TRBD2. The CDR3 is 15 amino acids. From germline, CDR1 is WSHSY and CDR2 SAAADI. With V trimmed by 8 bases and J by 8 bases, 12 bases remained unmatched. CDR3 sequence reads: CASVPSLAGLYEQFF. CDR3 nucleotide sequence: TGCGCCAGCGTCCCGTCACTAGCGGGGTTATATGAGCAGTTCTTC.

This chain uses TRBV4-2 with TRBJ2-1; D may be TRBD1 (5 bases). The germline V gene has CDR1 LGHNA and CDR2 YNFKEQ. There are 15 residues in the CDR3. With 0 bases removed from V and 5 bases from J, the gap between germline ends came to 11 bases. CDR3 residues: CASSQERTRDNEQFF. CDR3 nucleotides: TGTGCCAGCAGCCAAGAAAGGACCAGGGACAATGAGCAGTTCTTC.

V is TRBV7-6 and J is TRBJ2-7; possible D gene TRBD1, 5 bases. The CDR3 length is 14 residues. Germline lookup yields CDR1 SGHVS and CDR2 FNYEAQ. V gave up 4 bases and J gave up 0 bases, with 10 bases separating them. CDR3 coding DNA: TGTGCCAGCAGCTACTCACAGGTCTCCTACGAGCAGTACTTC. This codes for CASSYSQVSYEQYF.

This chain joins TRBV6-5 and TRBJ2-7; the D gene could be TRBD1 or TRBD2 (7 bases each). This CDR3 is 14 amino acids long. Germline CDR1 MNHEY, CDR2 SVGAGI. V was clipped by 8 bases and J by 0 bases, with 14 bases between them. CDR3 nucleotides: TGTGCCAGCCGCCGGGGGGACAGCTCCTACGAGCAGTACTTC. Translated, it gives CASRRGDSSYEQYF.

The chain recombines TRBV3-1 (or the pseudogene TRBV3-2) with TRBJ2-3; 8 bases are shared with TRBD2. The CDR3 loop spans 14 amino acids. Trimming at V came to 3 bases and at J to 1 base, leaving 0 bases not matched to a gene. CDR1 LGHDT and CDR2 YNNKEL come from the germline V gene (reference sequence). The CDR3 protein is CASSQRGGTDTQYF. CDR3 nucleotides: TGTGCCAGCAGCCAGCGGGGGGGCACAGATACGCAGTATTTT.

By proportion, this clone is medium-sized. The rearrangement uses TRBV27 and TRBJ1-2, with D hard to call. Germline assignment: CDR1 MNHEY and CDR2 SMNVEV (reference sequence). This CDR3 region has 17 residues. With 4 bases removed from V and 3 bases from J, the gap between germline ends came to 21 bases. The CDR3 reads CASSSLPGRALDYGYTF. The CDR3 nucleotides are TGTGCCAGCAGTTCACTTCCCGGACGGGCTCTAGACTATGGCTACACCTTC.

V gene TRBV3-1 (or the pseudogene TRBV3-2) combines with J gene TRBJ1-3; D not certain. With 0 bases removed from V and 0 bases from J, the gap between germline ends came to 3 bases. The CDR3 is 14 amino acids. CDR1 is LGHDT and CDR2 is YNNKEL in the germline V gene (reference sequence). Written as DNA, the CDR3 is TGTGCCAGCAGCCAAGACAGCTCTGGAAACACCATATATTTT. Protein product: CASSQDSSGNTIYF.

The chain has TRBV10-3 and TRBJ1-6; D may be TRBD1 (6 bases). V gave up 7 bases and J gave up 3 bases, with 10 bases separating them. Looked up from germline, CDR1 is ENHRY and CDR2 is SYGVKD. CDR3 length: 14 amino acids. Written as DNA, the CDR3 is TGTGCCATCACCTCGGGACACTATAATTCACCCCTCCACTTT. Protein product: CAITSGHYNSPLHF.

This rearrangement joins TRBV20-1 to TRBJ2-3, with D hard to call. CDR1 is DFQATT and CDR2 is SNEGSKA in the germline V gene (reference sequence). This CDR3 spans 11 amino acids. V lost 4 bases and J 6 bases, leaving 8 bases between the germline ends. DNA for the CDR3: TGCAGTGCTACAAGGTTGGATACGCAGTATTTT. Amino acids: CSATRLDTQYF.

The chain links TRBV7-9 to TRBJ2-1; no reliable D call. CDR3 length: 15 amino acids. Between the trimmed V and J ends, which lost 1 base and 0 bases, there was a span of 7 bases. The germline V gene has CDR1 SEHNR and CDR2 FQNEAQ (reference sequence). CDR3 nucleotide sequence: TGTGCCAGCAGCTTAGGGGTGAGCTCCTACAATGAGCAGTTCTTC. Amino acid sequence: CASSLGVSSYNEQFF.

This rearrangement joins TRBV2 to TRBJ1-1; D remains unclear. There are 14 residues in the CDR3. Per germline, CDR1 SNHLY and CDR2 FYNNEI. Trimming removed 4 bases from V and 4 bases from J, with 13 bases in between. The CDR3 reads CASSGGRLSTEAFF. The CDR3 nucleotides are TGTGCCAGCAGTGGAGGACGGTTGTCCACTGAAGCTTTCTTT.

This rearrangement joins TRBV24-1 to TRBJ2-5; 7 bases fit TRBD1. Germline-derived CDR1 and CDR2 are KGHDR and SFDVKD. V lost 5 bases to trimming and J lost 5 bases; unmatched junction nucleotides: 1. The CDR3 runs to 12 residues. The CDR3 region has the DNA TGTGCCACCAGTGGGACAGGCGAGACCCAGTACTTC. Translating gives CATSGTGETQYF.

This clone was seen a single time. The rearrangement joins TRBV6-6 to TRBJ2-1; the D gene is possibly TRBD2 (6 bases). This CDR3 comprises 12 residues. V dropped 10 bases and J dropped 7 bases, with 14 bases sitting between them. CDR1 and CDR2 from the germline V gene are MNHNY and SVGAGI (reference sequence). CDR3 coding DNA: TGTGCCATCCGGACTACTGGAAATGAGCAGTTCTTC. Its protein is CAIRTTGNEQFF.

This chain links TRBV7-3 with TRBJ2-1; TRBD2 matches at 10 bases. The ends lost 3 bases at V and 4 bases at J; junction bases unmatched: 3. CDR1 is SGHTA and CDR2 is FQGTGA in the germline V gene. This CDR3 comprises 15 residues. CDR3 in DNA: TGTGCCAGCAGCTTGCTAGCGGGGGTTTACAATGAGCAGTTCTTC. Amino acids: CASSLLAGVYNEQFF.

This clone is medium-sized in the sample. The chain uses TRBV2 and TRBJ1-5; D is undetermined. This CDR3 spans 15 amino acids. Germline lookup yields CDR1 SNHLY and CDR2 FYNNEI. V was clipped by 1 base and J by 0 bases, with 7 bases between them. CDR3 residues: CASSEVDNSNQPQHF. DNA of the CDR3: TGTGCCAGCAGTGAAGTAGACAATAGCAATCAGCCCCAGCATTTT.

This sequence joins TRBV7-2 and TRBJ1-2; TRBD1 matches 7 bases. J gave up 4 bases and V 5 bases, and 7 bases lay outside the gene matches. Germline V gene sequence: CDR1 SGHTA, CDR2 FQGNSA. The CDR3 sequence is 14 residues long. CDR3 region: CASSATGNGYGYTF. The DNA for the CDR3 is TGTGCCAGCAGCGCGACAGGGAACGGCTATGGCTACACCTTC.